This T cell receptor (beta chain) is from a study of T-cell reconstitution after alpha-beta-depleted transplantation in children. Unique molecular identifiers were incorporated during preparation of the TCRbeta library. MiXCR, run by TCRdb on the PCR reads, gives a single entry per CDR3 protein. The sample lists under 250,000 distinct CDR3 sequences; approximately 6.9% were seen once. Study observations and caveats: For some patients, TCRbeta diversity was high at day 60 because of recipient T cells and thymic progenitors that survived. It was reported that alpha-beta T cells came from several hundred expanded graft clones (about two months after transplant). A year post-transplant, T-cell counts and diversity derived mostly from newly produced T cells.

This clonotype was detected a few times. Its antigen is unknown. The CDR3 runs to 15 residues. V shed 5 bases and J 3 bases; nucleotides not matched to a gene: 9. This sequence was found in a boy between 2 and 10 years old with acute lymphoblastic leukemia, due to receive a stem cell transplant. This chain connects TRBV12-3 or TRBV12-4 to TRBJ2-7; TRBD2 agrees at 8 bases. The sample consisted of PBMCs, taken before TCRalphabeta/CD19-depleted stem cell transplant. CDR3 bases: TGTGCCAGCAGTGTCTTACTAGCGGACAGCTACGAGCAGTACTTC. It yields the protein CASSVLLADSYEQYF.